This T cell receptor beta chain was observed in a study of blood T cell repertoires in COVID-19. Sequencing was performed with immunoSEQ multiplex PCR; in TCRdb, only in-frame clones are kept and a portion is missing. The table lists about 270,000 clones, under 90% of them singletons. CDR1 is LGHDT and CDR2 is YNNKEL in the germline V gene (reference sequence). Trimming at V came to 3 bases and at J to 7 bases, leaving 7 bases not matched to a gene. This CDR3 has 15 residues. V and J are TRBV3-1 (or the pseudogene TRBV3-2) and TRBJ2-1; the match to TRBD2 covers 9 bases. This clonotype originated in a woman aged 55 to 70 with active or convalescent COVID-19. Sequenced input: peripheral blood. CDR3 coding DNA: TGTGCCAGCAGCCATGGCGGGGGGGGGTTAAATGAGCAGTTCTTC. Translated: CASSHGGGGLNEQFF.